This is a list of T cell receptor beta chains from one sample in a study of T cell responses to AZD1222 COVID-19 vaccine. Clones were read by immunoSEQ multiplex PCR, and TCRdb kept only the in-frame ones, dropping some. The sample has approximately 180,000 clones, over 85% seen once. Sequences were derived from peripheral blood, sampled 28 days after the second dose of the MenACWY control vaccine. The origin of the receptors is an adult who received the MenACWY meningococcal vaccine as a control. The CDR3 runs from the conserved cysteine through the conserved F or W. Clone size is stated in some rows and not others, as once, few, many or a class when expanded.

>TRBJ2-4|NA|TRBV7-8
CASSHRTGSKNIQYF
>TRBJ2-3|NA|TRBV7-3
CASSSGLGADTQYF
>TRBJ2-2|once|TRBV28
CASSRGLAGYTGELFF
>TRBJ1-5|NA|TRBV5-5
CASSGQGHQPQHF
>TRBJ1-6|NA|TRBV2
CASTIYGTGGSPLHF
>TRBJ2-1|NA|TRBV6-5
CASSYPPYNEQFF
>TRBJ1-1|once|TRBV6-4
CASSYETNTEAFF
>TRBJ2-7|NA|TRBV27
CASSLSPWTGGNYEQYF
>TRBJ1-1|NA|TRBV30
CAWSVTGIGIGEAFF
>TRBJ2-3|NA|TRBV24-1
CATSEGSTDTQYF
>TRBJ1-2|once|TRBV24-1
CATSDSRRAVNYGYTF
>TRBJ2-7|once|TRBV30
CAWKPLSWREGSYEQYF
>TRBJ2-7|NA|TRBV6-2/TRBV6-3
CASSYGASGSEQYF
>TRBJ2-1|NA|TRBV6-1
CASTLTSGRNEQFF
>TRBJ1-2|NA|TRBV5-1
CASSQDPLGGYTF
>TRBJ1-2|NA|TRBV29-1
CSVELGGYTF
>TRBJ1-2|NA|TRBV3-1/TRBV3-2
CASSLDRGNGYTF
>TRBJ2-1|NA|TRBV28
CASSTTLNNEQFF
>TRBJ1-5|NA|TRBV28
CASSSLDRESNQPQHF
>TRBJ1-2|NA|TRBV7-9
CASSLVSNYGYTF
>TRBJ2-1|once|TRBV28
CASSSRGTWGEQFF
>TRBJ1-5|once|TRBV28
CASSITGRNQPQHF
>TRBJ2-3|once|TRBV13
CASSQFRGGTSTDTQYF
>TRBJ2-7|NA|TRBV27
CASSFLGGGQAEQYF
>TRBJ1-5|NA|TRBV6-1
CASSEGTGAWQPQHF
>TRBJ2-2|NA|TRBV3-1/TRBV3-2
CASSHSGAGELFF
>TRBJ2-5|NA|TRBV29-1
CSVDTGTGRETQYF
>TRBJ1-5|NA|TRBV19
CASSTSPPDRQPQHF
>TRBJ1-2|NA|TRBV5-1
CASSSSDGYGYTF
>TRBJ1-6|once|TRBV10-2
CASSEPSSYNSPLHF
>TRBJ1-1|NA|TRBV24-1
CATSESGQGNTEAFF
>TRBJ1-2|NA|TRBV6-5
CASAPFGDIPHGYTF